Sequencing of this TCR beta chain was carried out in a study of blood T cell repertoires in COVID-19 (TCRdb year 2020). Regarding the study in general: The collaborator samples originated in the United States, Italy and Spain and spanned the acute and convalescent phases of COVID-19. HLA class I and class II types, where available, came from metadata supplied by the sample provider rather than from assay-based typing. The prospective study material was composed of cDNA or gDNA derived from T cells, B-cell-depleted T cells, or PBMCs. Sample metadata almost always included a de-identified subject ID, COVID-19 status, age in years and sex. The samples were drawn from two sources: the first 160 participants of the ongoing ImmuneRACE study, and 1,254 subjects contributed by 6 global collaborators. Deeply sampled blood TCRbeta repertoires from subjects exposed to, actively infected with, or recovered from COVID-19 were included in the dataset. A freely available public database, intended as a resource for researchers studying the immune response to SARS-CoV-2, is where the repertoires were released.

General findings and caveats noted by the study authors: How much clinical and demographic metadata was included differed by source and by participant, and the metadata was provided uncurated.

A distance of 15 bases separates the germline ends of V and J, which lose 1 base and 2 bases respectively. CDR1 and CDR2 are drawn from the germline V gene (reference sequence): LNHNV, YYDKDF. The CDR3 contains 17 residues, cysteine and phenylalanine counted. Left in the record is the CDR3 DNA by itself, 51 bases read in frame from the first base. Enrolling through a virtual design, the prospective study's participants ranged in age from roughly 18 to 90 years and lived across more than 20 United States geographic areas. In the prospective study, cohorts were assigned on the basis of participant-reported clinical history obtained from a screening survey and a study questionnaire. For ImmuneRACE Cohort 3, a participant was defined as recovered based on two consecutive negative NP/OP PCR tests, clearance by a healthcare professional, or resolution of symptoms. In the prospective study, mobile phlebotomists collected whole blood, serum and a nasopharyngeal or oropharyngeal swab from each participant. Over a roughly 2-month period, participants in the prospective study had the option of providing additional blood draws and questionnaires. Prospective study blood samples were shipped either frozen or at room temperature before DNA extraction.

Details on this clone: Its antigen target is currently unknown. It has no much larger one-base neighbor in the sample; base qualities were not kept.

TCRbeta CDR3 regions were amplified from genomic DNA by means of the immunoSEQ Assay, a bias-controlled multiplex PCR. The authors' pipeline ran thus. The number of nucleated cells in each sample was estimated by amplification of reference gene primers within the assay. To quantify the absolute abundance of each unique TCRbeta CDR3 rearrangement, sequence reads were collapsed and filtered. Productive Simpson clonality was computed per sample as the square root of Simpson's diversity index over productive rearrangements. TCRdb holds this immuneACCESS table with in-frame rearrangements only. Some clones are missing; in checked studies, unresolved V genes explain under half, and the rest has no known cause. V and J calls and clone size are copied from that table; D and trimming were computed from the DNA. Present in this sample are nearly 250,000 clones, around 88% of which were seen just once. The top ten constitute roughly 2% of the sample.

Recombination joined TRBV15 with TRBJ1-3; the D region possibly corresponds to TRBD1 (5 bases align). Sequencing used PBMCs or T cells enriched from blood (not recorded which). This receptor was identified in a woman aged 45-59 years who had recovered from COVID-19. The CDR3 here reads CATSRGGGVGTGNTIYF. The nucleotide sequence is TGTGCCACCAGCAGAGGGGGAGGGGTCGGCACTGGAAACACCATATATTTT.